The 11 T cell receptor beta chains listed next were all sequenced from one sample in a study of blood T cell repertoires in COVID-19. The data were produced by immunoSEQ multiplex PCR, yet TCRdb's version contains in-frame clones alone and is incomplete. The sample records some 150,000 clones, around 81% being singletons. The specimen sequenced was peripheral blood. The receptors come from a woman aged 50 to 60 with acute or convalescent COVID-19.

This chain uses TRBV6-5 with TRBJ1-1; D is possibly TRBD1 (5 bases). V gave up 2 bases and J gave up 5 bases, with 6 bases separating them. Germline V CDR1 and CDR2: MNHEY, SVGAGI. The CDR3 extends over 12 amino acids. Here the CDR3 DNA reads TGTGCCAGCAGTTACGACAGAACTGAAGCTTTCTTT. Residues: CASSYDRTEAFF.

DNA of the CDR3: TGTGCCAGCAGTCCCGGGACTAGCGGGGGAGATACGCAGTATTTT. Encoded protein: CASSPGTSGGDTQYF. This chain links TRBV7-7 with TRBJ2-3, with 14 nucleotides matching TRBD2. Germline lookup yields CDR1 SSHAT and CDR2 FNYEAQ (reference sequence). This CDR3 is built from 15 residues. The ends lost 6 bases at V and 5 bases at J; junction bases unmatched: 4.

The chain is built from TRBV19 and TRBJ1-2; maybe TRBD1 (6 bases). This CDR3 has 16 residues. Germline V gives CDR1 LNHDA, CDR2 SQIVND (reference sequence). The germline V and J ends were trimmed by 7 bases and 0 bases, with 18 bases remaining between them. The CDR3 DNA reads TGTGCCAGTAAGGCCGAGGGGGTCTTTTCTAACTATGGCTACACCTTC. Its protein is CASKAEGVFSNYGYTF.

The genes are TRBV27 and TRBJ2-1; 8 nucleotides agree with TRBD1. The CDR3 extends over 15 amino acids. The ends lost 5 bases at V and 4 bases at J; junction bases unmatched: 7. The germline gives CDR1 MNHEY, CDR2 SMNVEV (reference sequence). CDR3 amino acids: CASSTWTGLYNEQFF. In nucleotides, the CDR3 is TGTGCCAGCAGTACTTGGACAGGGCTATACAATGAGCAGTTCTTC.

This clone is a singleton in its sample. The chain carries TRBV7-9 and TRBJ1-2; 9 bases agree with TRBD1. Germline assignment: CDR1 SEHNR and CDR2 FQNEAQ (reference sequence). This CDR3 is built from 14 residues. Unmatched junction bases numbered 7, after V lost 5 bases and J lost 6 bases. The CDR3 spells CASSPTGTGHGYTF. The CDR3 region has the DNA TGTGCCAGCAGCCCGACCGGGACAGGGCATGGCTACACCTTC.

In its sample, this clone was seen a few times. This chain connects TRBV6-5 to TRBJ2-2, with D perhaps matching TRBD2 (6 bases). Between the trimmed V and J ends, which lost 0 bases and 5 bases, there was a span of 10 bases. CDR1 is MNHEY and CDR2 is SVGAGI in the germline V gene. The CDR3 spans 15 residues. The DNA for the CDR3 is TGTGCCAGCAGTTACTCGCCAGGGAGGACCGGGGAGCTGTTTTTT. This codes for CASSYSPGRTGELFF.

This clone was detected only once. V usage is TRBV5-1 and J usage is TRBJ2-7, with 8 bases lining up with TRBD2. Unmatched junction bases numbered 5, after V lost 8 bases and J lost 4 bases. Germline V CDR1 and CDR2: SGHRS, YFSETQ. The CDR3 length is 12 residues. Here the CDR3 DNA reads TGCGCCAGACCCCTAGCGGGTTACGAGCAGTACTTC. It codes for CARPLAGYEQYF.

The chain joins TRBV18 to TRBJ2-1; D remains ambiguous. Germline-derived CDR1 and CDR2 are KGHSH and LQKENI. V shed 3 bases and J shed 6 bases, with 6 bases lying between them. CDR3 length equals 12 residues. This CDR3 is CASSPQLNEQFF. The CDR3 bases are TGTGCCAGCTCACCGCAACTCAATGAGCAGTTCTTC.

This clone was counted many times. The CDR3 loop is CASSLVGGRNTQYF. The CDR3 nucleotides read TGTGCCAGCAGTTTAGTCGGGGGAAGGAATACGCAGTATTTT. The chain couples TRBV28 to TRBJ2-3; tentatively, D is TRBD2 (6 bases). CDR3 length: 14 residues. Trimming pared 2 bases from V and 7 bases from J, leaving 13 bases between. The germline gives CDR1 MDHEN, CDR2 SYDVKM.

The chain employs TRBV6-5 and TRBJ1-1; D is unresolved. This CDR3 spans 14 amino acids. Germline values: CDR1 MNHEY, CDR2 SVGAGI. V dropped 5 bases and J dropped 4 bases, with 14 bases sitting between them. CDR3 region: CASSRQIRGTEAFF. Here the CDR3 DNA reads TGTGCCAGCAGTCGCCAAATCCGAGGCACTGAAGCTTTCTTT.

J is TRBJ2-1 and V is TRBV4-3; 10 bases fit TRBD1. Per germline, CDR1 LGHNA and CDR2 YSLEER. V was clipped by 0 bases and J by 4 bases; unmatched bases: 3. There are 16 residues in the CDR3. CDR3 in amino acids: CASSQDEGQGYNEQFF. CDR3 nucleotide sequence: TGCGCCAGCAGCCAAGATGAGGGACAGGGGTACAATGAGCAGTTCTTC.